The rows below give T cell receptor beta chains drawn from one sample of a study of blood T cells in healthy people across ages. In TCRdb, the 5' RACE reads were re-called with MiXCR into one record per CDR3 protein. Among about 940,000 distinct CDR3 sequences, about 44% were seen once, and the ten largest hold around 15%. The sample taken for sequencing was blood. The receptors come from a man aged 25-45 years in good health. Each CDR3 is given with its conserved first and last residue. Fields, in order: V gene, D gene, clone size, J gene, CDR3 DNA, CDR3 protein. The D gene is left open where the match is weak. The listing skips clone size in some rows; elsewhere it reads once, few, many or a size class.

V: TRBV6-1; D: .; size: .; J: TRBJ1-2; DNA: TGTGCCAGCACTATAGGACCACAGAAGGAGGGCTACACCTTC; CDR3: CASTIGPQKEGYTF
V: TRBV27; D: .; size: .; J: TRBJ2-5; DNA: TGTGCCAGCAGTTTAGCCCCCCGGTGGGGAGAGACCCAGTACTTC; CDR3: CASSLAPRWGETQYF
V: TRBV4-3; D: .; size: .; J: TRBJ2-7; DNA: TGCGCCAGCAGCCAAGATCGGACACGGGGGCCCTTGGGAAACTTC; CDR3: CASSQDRTRGPLGNF
V: TRBV6-2/TRBV6-3; D: TRBD1; size: .; J: TRBJ2-1; DNA: TGTGCCAGCAGCGACCCGGAAAGGGGGCCCAAAAACGAGCAGTTCTTC; CDR3: CASSDPERGPKNEQFF
V: TRBV12-3/TRBV12-4; D: TRBD1; size: few; J: TRBJ2-7; DNA: TGTGCCAGCAGTTACACCGGGACAGGGGGATACGAGCAGTACTTC; CDR3: CASSYTGTGGYEQYF
V: TRBV6-5; D: TRBD1; size: few; J: TRBJ1-5; DNA: TGTGCCAGCAGTCGGACAGGGGGCTTTCAGCCCCAGCATTTT; CDR3: CASSRTGGFQPQHF
V: TRBV7-2; D: .; size: .; J: TRBJ2-1; DNA: TGTGCCAGCAGCTTAGAAGGATCCACCGCTAGGGAGCAGTTCTTC; CDR3: CASSLEGSTAREQFF
V: TRBV9; D: .; size: .; J: TRBJ2-4; DNA: TGTGCCAGCAGCGTACAGGCTCTGTGCATTCAGTACTTC; CDR3: CASSVQALCIQYF
V: TRBV27; D: .; size: few; J: TRBJ2-1; DNA: TGTGCCAGCAGTTTATTGGGTCTGAGCTCCTACAATGAGCAGTTCTTC; CDR3: CASSLLGLSSYNEQFF
V: TRBV6-1; D: TRBD1; size: .; J: TRBJ1-3; DNA: TGTGCCAGCAGTGTAACAGGGGGAGGAAACACCATATATTTT; CDR3: CASSVTGGGNTIYF
V: TRBV4-1; D: .; size: few; J: TRBJ2-1; DNA: TGCGCCAGCAGCCAAGATCCGGCTAGCGAATACAATGAGCAGTTCTTC; CDR3: CASSQDPASEYNEQFF
V: TRBV5-1; D: TRBD2; size: few; J: TRBJ2-1; DNA: TGCGCCAGCAGCTTGGGCGCGGGGGGGCTAGCGAATGAGCAGTTCTTC; CDR3: CASSLGAGGLANEQFF
V: TRBV5-1; D: .; size: .; J: TRBJ2-1; DNA: TGCGCCAGCAGCTTGGCTAGCGACGGGCAGTTCTTC; CDR3: CASSLASDGQFF
V: TRBV6-2/TRBV6-3; D: TRBD2; size: .; J: TRBJ2-7; DNA: TGTGCCAGCAGAAGACTAGCGGGGTTCTCCTACGAGCAGTACTTC; CDR3: CASRRLAGFSYEQYF
V: TRBV3-1; D: TRBD1; size: .; J: TRBJ2-5; DNA: TGTGCCAGCAGCCAAGATCAGGTAGGACAGGAGTACTTC; CDR3: CASSQDQVGQEYF
V: TRBV29-1; D: .; size: few; J: TRBJ2-3; DNA: TGCAGCGTTGCGATAACGCTCTCCGGGGATACGCAGTATTTT; CDR3: CSVAITLSGDTQYF
V: TRBV5-4; D: .; size: .; J: TRBJ2-3; DNA: TGTGCCAGCAGCTTGGCCTTCGGGGCCACAGATACGCAGTATTTT; CDR3: CASSLAFGATDTQYF